This section outlines one T cell receptor beta chain sequence together with its context. This sample stems from a study of Ad26.COV2.S vaccination and SARS-CoV-2 variants. Indicated treatment: roughly 18 received Ad26.COV2.S at low or high dose, single or two shots; several received placebo; per-sample allocation not given. Following the first vaccine or placebo injection, samples were taken on day 63. Boston supplied an adult donor aged 18-55 years. Clones were sequenced by immunoSEQ multiplex PCR, and TCRdb holds only the in-frame ones, with some missing. The sample comprises some 250,000 clones, over 75% of which are singletons, and roughly 10% rests with the top ten. The CDR3 has 13 amino acids. Germline V gene sequence: CDR1 ENHRY, CDR2 SYGVKD. V lost 2 bases and J 3 bases, leaving 5 bases between the germline ends.

The sequenced sample was peripheral blood, obtained in a trial of Ad26.COV2.S vaccine versus placebo. The sequence was collected from a person aged 18-60 years who received the Ad26.COV2.S COVID-19 vaccine or a placebo. The chain has TRBV10-3 and TRBJ1-5; D gene ambiguous. CDR3 protein: CAISEGNNQPQHF. In nucleotides, the CDR3 is TGTGCCATCAGTGAGGGTAACAATCAGCCCCAGCATTTT.